The 21 T cell receptor beta chains in this list originate from one sample, sequenced in a study of cytomegalovirus exposure and HLA in healthy donors. The primer mix had 60 Vbeta and 13 Jbeta primers. Clones were read by immunoSEQ multiplex PCR, and TCRdb kept only the in-frame ones, dropping some. The repertoire has 120,000 or so clones, about 72% of them found once; the top ten carry approximately 5%. Sequencing was carried out using PBMCs. These receptors originate from a man aged 45-65 years in good health and CMV-seropositive.

The chain couples TRBV5-1 to TRBJ2-3, with 12 bases that match TRBD1. The CDR3 extends over 15 amino acids. Germline V gene sequence: CDR1 SGHRS, CDR2 YFSETQ. With V trimmed by 4 bases and J by 5 bases, 5 bases remained unmatched. In DNA form, the CDR3 reads TGCGCCAGCAGCGGGGACAGGGGGCTTAAAGATACGCAGTATTTT. It encodes CASSGDRGLKDTQYF.

The chain carries TRBV5-1 and TRBJ1-2; TRBD1 aligns across 8 bases. The CDR3 loop spans 14 amino acids. Germline-derived CDR1 and CDR2 are SGHRS and YFSETQ. V lost 5 bases to trimming and J lost 6 bases; unmatched junction nucleotides: 9. The CDR3 DNA reads as TGCGCCAGCAGGGCCCCGGACAGGGAGGATGGCTACACCTTC. It translates to CASRAPDREDGYTF.

The rearrangement uses TRBV7-2 and TRBJ1-6; possibly TRBD1 for D (5 bases). Germline V gene sequence: CDR1 SGHTA, CDR2 FQGNSA. This CDR3 is 17 amino acids long. The V gene lost 5 bases and the J gene lost 7 bases, with 21 bases spanning the gap. The CDR3 spells CASSPGGDRRENSPLHF. CDR3 sequence (DNA): TGTGCCAGCAGCCCCGGAGGGGATCGGCGCGAGAATTCACCCCTCCACTTT.

The table lists this clone with a few counts. The CDR3 reads CASSYSGHLNTEAFF. DNA of the CDR3: TGTGCCAGCAGTTACTCAGGACACTTGAACACTGAAGCTTTCTTT. This chain joins TRBV6-6 and TRBJ1-1, with D possibly TRBD1 on 5 matching bases. The CDR3 covers 15 residues. Trimming shortened V by 0 bases and J by 0 bases, and 8 bases separated the two germline ends. Germline values: CDR1 MNHNY, CDR2 SVGAGI (reference sequence).

The V and J genes are TRBV2 and TRBJ2-5; no clear D gene. With the DNA end fitting TRBJ2-7 better, the J assignment may be wrong. This CDR3 spans 15 amino acids. Germline loops: CDR1 SNHLY, CDR2 FYNNEI. Here the CDR3 DNA reads TGTGCCAGCAGTGAAGGAGACGCAGGTTTCTACGAGCAGTACTTC. This encodes CASSEGDAGFYEQYF.

The chain employs TRBV29-1 and TRBJ1-1; D call uncertain. In germline, CDR1 is SQVTM, CDR2 ANQGSEA. The CDR3 consists of 11 residues. This chain's CDR3 is CGFDMNTEAFF. The CDR3, as DNA: TGCGGGTTCGACATGAACACTGAAGCTTTCTTT.

J is TRBJ2-3 and V is TRBV10-1; D not resolved. V lost 9 bases to trimming and J lost 6 bases, with 10 bases between them. Per germline, CDR1 WNHNN and CDR2 SYGVQD (reference sequence). CDR3 size: 11 residues. The CDR3 region is CASGWSDTQYF. The CDR3 nucleotides read TGCGCCAGTGGATGGAGTGATACGCAGTATTTT.

The J gene is TRBJ2-3, the V gene TRBV30; TRBD2 matches at 11 bases. The junction had 12 bases not matched to a gene; V was cut back by 4 bases and J by 0 bases. The CDR3 has 18 amino acids. CDR1 is GTSNPN, CDR2 SVGIG, per germline (reference sequence). The CDR3, as DNA: TGTGCCTGGAACTCACGGGCTAGCGGGAGGAGCAGCACAGATACGCAGTATTTT. This translates into CAWNSRASGRSSTDTQYF. Filled out from reference TRBV30 and TRBJ2-3, the complete variable domain reads SQTIHQWPATLVQPVGSPLSLECTVEGTSNPNLYWYRQAAGRGLQLLFYSVGIGQISSEVPQNLSASRPQDRQFILSSKKLLLSDSGFYLCAWNSRASGRSSTDTQYFGPGTRLTVL.

The chain links TRBV5-6 to TRBJ2-7; TRBD2 aligns across 12 bases. The V and J ends lost 0 bases and 7 bases, in that order; junction bases with no gene match: 11. Germline-derived CDR1 and CDR2 are SGHDT and YYEEEE. The CDR3 is 17 amino acids. The CDR3 bases are TGTGCCAGCAGCTTGGCCGCGGCTAGCGGGAGGGAGTTAGAGCAGTACTTC. It codes for CASSLAAASGRELEQYF.

With regard to this clone: Germline and junction disagree at one end, which may indicate a read error. V is TRBV7-9 and J is TRBJ1-1; 7 nucleotides align to TRBD1. The CDR3 sequence is 12 residues long. CDR1 is SEHNR, CDR2 FQNEAQ, per germline (reference sequence). CDR3 DNA: TGTTCCAGCAGCTTAGGGGACAGACAAGCTTTCTTT. Its translation: CSSSLGDRQAFF.

A few counts support this clone. The rearrangement uses TRBV5-4 and TRBJ1-2; unclear D gene. This CDR3 has 12 residues. V shed 2 bases and J shed 4 bases, with 6 bases lying between them. Germline CDR1 reads SGHNT; CDR2 reads YYREEE (reference sequence). The DNA for the CDR3 is TGTGCCAGCAGCTTCGGAGTCTATGGCTACACCTTC. Translation gives CASSFGVYGYTF.

Judged by abundance, this clone is medium-sized (0.01 to 0.1%). The chain links TRBV5-6 to TRBJ1-1, with TRBD1 matching 8 bases. The CDR3 runs 14 residues. V lost 4 bases, J lost 11 bases, and 13 bases stayed unmatched. From germline, CDR1 is SGHDT and CDR2 YYEEEE. The CDR3 is CASSPGTGQRQAFF. CDR3 DNA: TGTGCCAGCAGCCCCGGGACAGGACAAAGGCAGGCTTTCTTT.

J is TRBJ2-5 and V is TRBV27; the match to TRBD2 covers 7 bases. With 3 bases clipped from V and 2 bases from J, the junction kept 3 bases outside the gene matches. This CDR3 has 14 residues. Germline CDR1 MNHEY, CDR2 SMNVEV (reference sequence). DNA for the CDR3: TGTGCCAGCAGTTTGTGGGGGGGGCAAGAGACCCAGTACTTC. This sequence encodes CASSLWGGQETQYF.

The chain links TRBV5-1 to TRBJ2-7; 8 nucleotides align to TRBD2. Trimming at V came to 4 bases and at J to 3 bases, leaving 9 bases not matched to a gene. Germline V gives CDR1 SGHRS, CDR2 YFSETQ. The CDR3 loop spans 15 amino acids. In nucleotides, the CDR3 is TGCGCCAGCAGCCCCAGGCTAGCGGGCCGCTACGAGCAGTACTTC. Protein sequence: CASSPRLAGRYEQYF.

This clone was observed a few times. This chain joins TRBV5-1 and TRBJ2-2; D may be TRBD2 (5 bases). The CDR3 is 15 residues long. The germline CDR1 and CDR2 sequences are SGHRS and YFSETQ. V was trimmed by 0 bases and J by 6 bases, leaving 12 bases between them. The CDR3 nucleotides read TGCGCCAGCAGCTTGGCCGGGCGGGCACCCGGGGAGCTGTTTTTT. Amino acids: CASSLAGRAPGELFF.

The chain carries TRBV27 and TRBJ2-5; 10 bases are shared with TRBD2. The tail of the sequence fits TRBJ2-7 better, so the J call may be wrong. Germline CDR1 reads MNHEY; CDR2 reads SMNVEV (reference sequence). This CDR3 region has 15 residues. The CDR3 reads CASSTETSGSYEQYF. The DNA for the CDR3 is TGTGCCAGCAGTACCGAGACTAGCGGGTCCTACGAGCAGTACTTC.

The rearrangement joins TRBV29-1 to TRBJ2-3; the D gene is possibly TRBD2 (6 bases). V shed 3 bases and J shed 1 base, with 8 bases lying between them. Germline assignment: CDR1 SQVTM and CDR2 ANQGSEA. This CDR3 spans 13 amino acids. The CDR3 sequence: CSVEGGGTDTQYF. The DNA for the CDR3 is TGCAGCGTTGAGGGGGGTGGCACAGATACGCAGTATTTT.

The chain links TRBV5-4 to TRBJ2-1, with TRBD2 as a possible D gene (6 bases). Per the germline V gene, CDR1 is SGHNT and CDR2 is YYREEE (reference sequence). Trimming stripped 3 bases from V and 9 bases from J, with 19 bases between. The length of the CDR3 is 15 residues. The CDR3 DNA reads TGTGCCAGCAGCTCGGGACTGGGGGTCCTTAGTGAGCAGTTCTTC. It is translated as CASSSGLGVLSEQFF.

This clone was detected only once. This chain uses TRBV5-1 with TRBJ1-2, with 7 bases matching TRBD1. Germline loops: CDR1 SGHRS, CDR2 YFSETQ. This CDR3 comprises 14 residues. J lost 6 bases, V lost 4 bases, and 9 bases had no gene match. CDR3 region: CASSPLGQVNGYTF. The CDR3 DNA reads as TGCGCCAGCAGCCCCCTAGGACAGGTCAATGGCTACACCTTC.

The gene calls are TRBV5-1 and TRBJ1-1; TRBD1 might be the D (6 bases). The CDR3 runs 17 residues. V gave up 4 bases and J gave up 0 bases, with 19 bases separating them. The germline CDR1 and CDR2 sequences are SGHRS and YFSETQ. The CDR3 region is CASSPYLLTGMNTEAFF. The CDR3 region has the DNA TGCGCCAGCAGCCCATACCTACTGACAGGAATGAACACTGAAGCTTTCTTT.

The J gene is TRBJ2-2, the V gene TRBV7-5; TRBD2, the D gene given by the table, was not confirmed from the DNA. TRBV7-5 is noted as a pseudogene. The CDR3 has 18 residues. Here the CDR3 DNA reads TGTGTCAGAAGCTTAGCCCCGGAGGTTCTTTTTGACACCGGGGAGCTGTTTTTT. Translation gives CVRSLAPEVLFDTGELFF.